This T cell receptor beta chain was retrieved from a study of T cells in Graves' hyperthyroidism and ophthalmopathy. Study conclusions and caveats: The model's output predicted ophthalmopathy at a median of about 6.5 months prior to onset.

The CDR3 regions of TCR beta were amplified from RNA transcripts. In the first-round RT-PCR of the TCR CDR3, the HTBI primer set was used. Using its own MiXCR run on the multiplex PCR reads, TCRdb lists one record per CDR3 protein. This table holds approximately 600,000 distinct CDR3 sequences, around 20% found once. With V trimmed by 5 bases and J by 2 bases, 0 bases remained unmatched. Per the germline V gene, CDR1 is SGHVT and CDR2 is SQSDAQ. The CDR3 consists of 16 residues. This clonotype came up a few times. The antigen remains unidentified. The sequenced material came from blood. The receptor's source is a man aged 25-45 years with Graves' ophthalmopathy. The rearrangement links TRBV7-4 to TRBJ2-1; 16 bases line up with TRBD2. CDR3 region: CASSGTSGRAYNEQFF. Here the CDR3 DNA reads TGTGCCAGCAGCGGGACTAGCGGGAGGGCCTACAATGAGCAGTTCTTC.